This is a list of T cell receptor beta chains from one sample in a study of naive and memory T cell subsets. TCRdb independently ran MiXCR on the UMI-ligation and nested PCR reads; one entry per CDR3 protein. The sample yields roughly 98,000 distinct CDR3 sequences, 6% to 7.5% seen once. The sample consisted of central memory CD4+ T cells from blood. The receptor set was obtained from a human donor in good health. The CDR3 runs from the conserved cysteine through the conserved F or W. Each record gives: J gene, V gene, clone size, D gene, CDR3 protein, CDR3 DNA. D genes are given only for firm matches. Only part of the rows carry a size: once, few, many, or a class if the clone is expanded.

J gene: TRBJ2-5; V gene: TRBV7-8; clone size: NA; D gene: NA; CDR3 protein: CASTTRETQYF; CDR3 DNA: TGTGCCAGCACCACCCGGGAGACCCAGTACTTC
J gene: TRBJ2-7; V gene: TRBV4-2; clone size: few; D gene: NA; CDR3 protein: CASSQTSGYEQYF; CDR3 DNA: TGTGCCAGCAGCCAGACAAGCGGCTACGAGCAGTACTTC
J gene: TRBJ2-3; V gene: TRBV20-1; clone size: many; D gene: NA; CDR3 protein: CSASPLANTDTQYF; CDR3 DNA: TGCAGTGCTAGCCCACTGGCGAACACAGATACGCAGTATTTT
J gene: TRBJ2-4; V gene: TRBV5-6; clone size: many; D gene: NA; CDR3 protein: CASGGTMGIQYF; CDR3 DNA: TGTGCCAGCGGAGGGACGATGGGCATTCAGTACTTC
J gene: TRBJ2-3; V gene: TRBV20-1; clone size: few; D gene: TRBD2; CDR3 protein: CSARLAGPDTQYF; CDR3 DNA: TGCAGCGCGAGACTAGCGGGCCCCGATACGCAGTATTTT
J gene: TRBJ2-5; V gene: TRBV7-2; clone size: many; D gene: NA; CDR3 protein: CASSLVGLGRETQYF; CDR3 DNA: TGTGCCAGCAGCTTAGTGGGACTGGGGAGGGAGACCCAGTACTTC
J gene: TRBJ2-7; V gene: TRBV27; clone size: many; D gene: TRBD2; CDR3 protein: CASSLVTSGGTNSYEQYF; CDR3 DNA: TGTGCCAGCAGTTTAGTCACTAGCGGGGGGACTAACTCCTACGAGCAGTACTTC
J gene: TRBJ2-7; V gene: TRBV16; clone size: NA; D gene: TRBD2; CDR3 protein: CASSQWTSRYEQYF; CDR3 DNA: TGTGCCAGCAGCCAATGGACTAGCAGGTACGAGCAGTACTTC
J gene: TRBJ1-6; V gene: TRBV14; clone size: many; D gene: TRBD1; CDR3 protein: CASTGGIPNSPLHF; CDR3 DNA: TGTGCCAGCACAGGGGGCATCCCCAATTCACCCCTCCACTTT
J gene: TRBJ1-1; V gene: TRBV5-4; clone size: NA; D gene: NA; CDR3 protein: CASSLEGRGGWRTEAFF; CDR3 DNA: TGTGCCAGCAGCTTGGAAGGGAGGGGGGGTTGGAGGACTGAAGCTTTCTTT
J gene: TRBJ2-3; V gene: TRBV6-2/TRBV6-3; clone size: NA; D gene: TRBD2; CDR3 protein: CASSWGAGARADTQYF; CDR3 DNA: TGTGCCAGCAGTTGGGGAGCGGGAGCTCGGGCAGATACGCAGTATTTT
J gene: TRBJ2-4; V gene: TRBV7-9; clone size: NA; D gene: NA; CDR3 protein: CASSLEGPGIQYF; CDR3 DNA: TGTGCCAGCAGCTTAGAGGGCCCTGGCATTCAGTACTTC
J gene: TRBJ1-1; V gene: TRBV27; clone size: many; D gene: NA; CDR3 protein: CASSGRQVDAEAFF; CDR3 DNA: TGTGCCAGCAGTGGACGACAGGTTGATGCTGAAGCTTTCTTT
J gene: TRBJ2-1; V gene: TRBV5-1; clone size: many; D gene: NA; CDR3 protein: CASSLGGVDNEQFF; CDR3 DNA: TGCGCCAGCAGCTTGGGAGGCGTGGACAATGAGCAGTTCTTC
J gene: TRBJ2-7; V gene: TRBV7-6; clone size: many; D gene: TRBD2; CDR3 protein: CASSVSGSSGEQYF; CDR3 DNA: TGTGCCAGCAGCGTTAGCGGGAGCTCAGGCGAGCAGTACTTC
J gene: TRBJ1-4; V gene: TRBV18; clone size: many; D gene: NA; CDR3 protein: CASSPGVNEKLFF; CDR3 DNA: TGTGCCAGCTCACCAGGAGTTAATGAAAAACTGTTTTTT
J gene: TRBJ2-3; V gene: TRBV2; clone size: few; D gene: NA; CDR3 protein: CASSPRATDTQYF; CDR3 DNA: TGTGCCAGCAGTCCGAGAGCTACAGATACGCAGTATTTT
J gene: TRBJ1-3; V gene: TRBV12-3/TRBV12-4; clone size: many; D gene: NA; CDR3 protein: CASTTPGGVSGNTIYF; CDR3 DNA: TGTGCCAGCACCACCCCGGGGGGTGTCTCTGGAAACACCATATATTTT
J gene: TRBJ1-1; V gene: TRBV20-1; clone size: few; D gene: NA; CDR3 protein: CSARDSRGRVNTEAFF; CDR3 DNA: TGCAGTGCTAGAGATAGCAGGGGAAGGGTGAACACTGAAGCTTTCTTT
J gene: TRBJ2-2; V gene: TRBV27; clone size: NA; D gene: NA; CDR3 protein: CASTFAGANTGELFF; CDR3 DNA: TGTGCGAGCACTTTTGCAGGGGCGAACACCGGGGAGCTGTTTTTT
J gene: TRBJ2-1; V gene: TRBV21-1; clone size: NA; D gene: NA; CDR3 protein: CASSSGTSGHNEQFF; CDR3 DNA: TGTGCCAGCAGCAGCGGGACTAGCGGACACAATGAGCAGTTCTTC
J gene: TRBJ1-5; V gene: TRBV7-9; clone size: many; D gene: NA; CDR3 protein: CASSLIGANQPQHF; CDR3 DNA: TGTGCCAGCAGCTTAATAGGAGCTAATCAGCCCCAGCATTTT
J gene: TRBJ1-3; V gene: TRBV6-6; clone size: NA; D gene: TRBD1; CDR3 protein: CASSPPTGGGPDTIYF; CDR3 DNA: TGTGCCAGCAGCCCCCCGACAGGGGGAGGTCCGGACACCATATATTTT
J gene: TRBJ2-5; V gene: TRBV6-2/TRBV6-3; clone size: few; D gene: NA; CDR3 protein: CASSYATEKDDQETQYF; CDR3 DNA: TGTGCCAGCAGTTACGCGACAGAAAAGGACGACCAAGAGACCCAGTACTTC
J gene: TRBJ1-3; V gene: TRBV21-1; clone size: many; D gene: NA; CDR3 protein: CAINESQPGISGNTIYF; CDR3 DNA: TGTGCCATCAACGAATCCCAGCCGGGGATCTCTGGAAACACCATATATTTT
J gene: TRBJ1-1; V gene: TRBV14; clone size: medium-sized; D gene: NA; CDR3 protein: CASSQEVTNTEAFF; CDR3 DNA: TGTGCCAGCAGCCAAGAGGTTACGAACACTGAAGCTTTCTTT
J gene: TRBJ1-2; V gene: TRBV5-6; clone size: NA; D gene: TRBD1; CDR3 protein: CASSYPGQLDGYTF; CDR3 DNA: TGTGCCAGCAGCTACCCGGGACAGTTGGATGGCTACACCTTC
J gene: TRBJ1-3; V gene: TRBV18; clone size: many; D gene: NA; CDR3 protein: CASSPELSSGNTIYF; CDR3 DNA: TGTGCCAGCTCACCCGAGCTTTCCTCTGGAAACACCATATATTTT
J gene: TRBJ1-2; V gene: TRBV20-1; clone size: NA; D gene: TRBD1; CDR3 protein: CSAGTGTVDGYTF; CDR3 DNA: TGCAGTGCGGGGACAGGGACGGTTGATGGCTACACCTTC
J gene: TRBJ2-1; V gene: TRBV7-3; clone size: many; D gene: TRBD2; CDR3 protein: CASRPPGLAGGHHEQFF; CDR3 DNA: TGTGCCAGCAGGCCTCCGGGACTAGCGGGAGGGCACCATGAGCAGTTCTTC
J gene: TRBJ2-7; V gene: TRBV2; clone size: few; D gene: NA; CDR3 protein: CASSRQYEQYF; CDR3 DNA: TGTGCCAGCAGTAGACAATACGAGCAGTACTTC
J gene: TRBJ2-2; V gene: TRBV19; clone size: NA; D gene: NA; CDR3 protein: CASSIQMPGELFF; CDR3 DNA: TGTGCCAGTAGTATTCAAATGCCCGGGGAGCTGTTTTTT
J gene: TRBJ2-1; V gene: TRBV5-1; clone size: few; D gene: NA; CDR3 protein: CASSRTETDNEQFF; CDR3 DNA: TGCGCCAGCAGCCGGACGGAGACCGACAATGAGCAGTTCTTC
J gene: TRBJ2-4; V gene: TRBV14; clone size: NA; D gene: TRBD2; CDR3 protein: CASSQGGGLARNIQYF; CDR3 DNA: TGTGCCAGCAGCCAAGGCGGAGGACTAGCGAGAAACATTCAGTACTTC
J gene: TRBJ1-5; V gene: TRBV4-2; clone size: medium-sized; D gene: NA; CDR3 protein: CASSQEEERNQPQHF; CDR3 DNA: TGTGCCAGCAGCCAAGAGGAGGAGAGAAATCAGCCCCAGCATTTT
J gene: TRBJ2-7; V gene: TRBV5-6; clone size: few; D gene: NA; CDR3 protein: CASSSPVPTYSYEQYF; CDR3 DNA: TGTGCCAGCAGCTCGCCGGTCCCAACCTACTCCTACGAGCAGTACTTC
J gene: TRBJ2-1; V gene: TRBV29-1; clone size: NA; D gene: TRBD2; CDR3 protein: CSAGSGGAGNEQFF; CDR3 DNA: TGCAGCGCTGGGAGCGGGGGGGCGGGGAATGAGCAGTTCTTC
J gene: TRBJ2-3; V gene: TRBV6-2/TRBV6-3; clone size: many; D gene: TRBD2; CDR3 protein: CASSYPSGMITDTQYF; CDR3 DNA: TGTGCCAGCAGTTACCCTAGCGGGATGATCACAGATACGCAGTATTTT
J gene: TRBJ1-5; V gene: TRBV28; clone size: few; D gene: NA; CDR3 protein: CASSYLDSRNQPQHF; CDR3 DNA: TGTGCCAGCAGTTACCTGGACAGCCGGAATCAGCCCCAGCATTTT
J gene: TRBJ1-2; V gene: TRBV2; clone size: few; D gene: TRBD1; CDR3 protein: CASSAGTGGWGYTF; CDR3 DNA: TGTGCCAGCAGTGCCGGGACAGGGGGCTGGGGCTACACCTTC
J gene: TRBJ1-5; V gene: TRBV6-6; clone size: many; D gene: NA; CDR3 protein: CASRQGNQPQHF; CDR3 DNA: TGTGCCAGCAGGCAGGGGAATCAGCCCCAGCATTTT
J gene: TRBJ1-2; V gene: TRBV2; clone size: many; D gene: TRBD1; CDR3 protein: CASTQDRGRMHYGYTF; CDR3 DNA: TGTGCCAGCACTCAAGACAGGGGGCGCATGCACTATGGCTACACCTTC
J gene: TRBJ1-5; V gene: TRBV19; clone size: few; D gene: NA; CDR3 protein: CASSKGGEPQHF; CDR3 DNA: TGTGCCAGTAGTAAGGGTGGCGAGCCCCAGCATTTT
J gene: TRBJ2-3; V gene: TRBV29-1; clone size: many; D gene: TRBD2; CDR3 protein: CSVSGLAGVTDTQYF; CDR3 DNA: TGCAGCGTTTCGGGACTAGCGGGAGTCACAGATACGCAGTATTTT
J gene: TRBJ2-3; V gene: TRBV20-1; clone size: many; D gene: NA; CDR3 protein: CSARDFRHSTDTQYF; CDR3 DNA: TGCAGTGCTAGAGATTTTAGACACAGCACAGATACGCAGTATTTT
J gene: TRBJ2-7; V gene: TRBV14; clone size: many; D gene: TRBD2; CDR3 protein: CASSQDKIAGAYEQYF; CDR3 DNA: TGTGCCAGCAGCCAAGATAAGATCGCGGGGGCCTACGAGCAGTACTTC
J gene: TRBJ1-5; V gene: TRBV5-1; clone size: few; D gene: NA; CDR3 protein: CASSVGNNQPQHF; CDR3 DNA: TGCGCCAGCAGCGTCGGGAACAATCAGCCCCAGCATTTT
J gene: TRBJ1-1; V gene: TRBV29-1; clone size: few; D gene: NA; CDR3 protein: CSVASRAADGDEAFF; CDR3 DNA: TGCAGCGTTGCCTCCCGGGCCGCGGATGGGGATGAAGCTTTCTTT
J gene: TRBJ2-1; V gene: TRBV29-1; clone size: NA; D gene: NA; CDR3 protein: CTIVRVGNEQFF; CDR3 DNA: TGCACCATCGTGAGGGTTGGCAATGAGCAGTTCTTC
J gene: TRBJ2-4; V gene: TRBV24-1; clone size: many; D gene: NA; CDR3 protein: CATSDLHLPSRDIQYF; CDR3 DNA: TGTGCCACCAGTGATTTGCATCTACCTTCTCGGGACATTCAGTACTTC
J gene: TRBJ1-6; V gene: TRBV7-9; clone size: many; D gene: TRBD1; CDR3 protein: CASSLAGGQGLSPLHF; CDR3 DNA: TGTGCCAGCAGCTTAGCTGGGGGACAGGGCTTATCACCCCTCCACTTT